A single sample gave rise to the 29 T cell receptor beta chains below, sequenced in a study of Graves' ophthalmopathy and Graves' hyperthyroidism. For repertoire sequencing, the TCR beta CDR3 regions were amplified from RNA transcripts. HTBI-primed RT-PCR formed the first round, and a multiplex PCR formed the second. A single record per CDR3 protein comes from TCRdb applying MiXCR to the multiplex PCR reads. The sample includes some 750,000 distinct CDR3 sequences, 40% seen only once; the top ten take 44%. The sample taken for sequencing was peripheral blood. The receptors originated from an adult man with Graves' ophthalmopathy.

This chain uses TRBV11-1 with TRBJ2-7, with D perhaps matching TRBD1 (6 bases). With 9 bases removed from V and 5 bases from J, the gap between germline ends came to 20 bases. This CDR3 contains 14 residues. CDR1 is SGHAT and CDR2 is FQDESV in the germline V gene (reference sequence). The DNA for the CDR3 is TGTGCCAGTAGTCCCCGGCAGGGGTCCCACGAGCAGTACTTC. Translation: CASSPRQGSHEQYF.

The chain combines TRBV19 with TRBJ1-1; D not resolved. The CDR3 totals 17 residues. V was shortened by 6 bases and J by 2 bases, with 22 bases between the two germline ends. Germline V CDR1 and CDR2: LNHDA, SQIVND (reference sequence). The CDR3 reads CASSSNRSTPINTEAFF. Here the CDR3 DNA reads TGTGCCAGTAGCAGTAATAGGTCCACACCCATCAACACTGAAGCTTTCTTT.

The chain links TRBV10-3 to TRBJ2-7, with D tentatively TRBD1 (6 bases). CDR1 ENHRY and CDR2 SYGVKD come from the germline V gene. With 6 bases removed from V and 7 bases from J, the gap between germline ends came to 16 bases. CDR3 length equals 13 residues. Here the CDR3 DNA reads TGTGCCATCAGCCGACAGGATCCGAGGGAGCAGTACTTC. Amino acids: CAISRQDPREQYF.

Concerning this clonotype itself: Given a much more abundant clone one base away, this may be a read error. V and J are TRBV2 and TRBJ1-5; D remains ambiguous. CDR1 and CDR2 from the germline V gene are SNHLY and FYNNEI. V lost 7 bases and J lost 3, with 16 bases in between. The CDR3 length is 15 residues. CDR3 sequence: CASKVGQLDNQPQHF. In DNA form, the CDR3 reads TGTGCCAGCAAGGTAGGGCAGCTAGACAATCAGCCCCAGCATTTT. Full variable domain (missing parts from reference TRBV2 and TRBJ1-5): EPEVTQTPSHQVTQMGQEVILRCVPISNHLYFYWYRQILGQKVEFLVSFYNNEISEKSEIFDDQFSVERPDGSNFTLKIRSTKLEDSAMYFCASKVGQLDNQPQHFGDGTRLSIL.

A word on this clonotype: It may be a read error: a sequence one base away is much more abundant. The CDR3 bases are TGTGCCAGCAGCTCCACTAGCGTCCACGAGCAGTACTTC. Its translation: CASSSTSVHEQYF. The chain employs TRBV7-8 and TRBJ2-7; 7 bases map to TRBD2. This CDR3 comprises 13 residues. With 4 bases clipped from V and 5 bases from J, the junction kept 5 bases outside the gene matches. The germline V gene encodes CDR1 SGHVS and CDR2 FQNEAQ.

The chain has TRBV10-2 and TRBJ1-1; unclear D gene. The germline V and J ends were trimmed by 3 bases and 2 bases, with 13 bases remaining between them. CDR3 size: 15 residues. The germline gives CDR1 WSHSY, CDR2 SAAADI. Written as DNA, the CDR3 is TGCGCCAGCAGTGAAAGTGGCGGGATAAACACTGAAGCTTTCTTT. Translated: CASSESGGINTEAFF.

The chain is built from TRBV24-1 and TRBJ1-4; TRBD1 aligns across 7 bases. V lost 3 bases and J lost 8; bases outside the gene matches: 8. Germline CDR1 reads KGHDR; CDR2 reads SFDVKD. This CDR3 has 15 amino acids. This CDR3 reads CATSDPGQDGEKLFF. CDR3 bases: TGTGCCACCAGTGATCCCGGACAGGATGGGGAAAAACTGTTTTTT.

The chain couples TRBV5-4 to TRBJ1-2; a possible D gene is TRBD1 (6 bases). V lost 2 bases and J 6 bases, leaving 17 bases between the germline ends. Germline CDR1 and CDR2: SGHNT and YYREEE (reference sequence). The CDR3 spans 15 residues. In DNA form, the CDR3 reads TGTGCCAGCAGCTTAGACCGGGGGCTTGGCGATGGCTACACCTTC. This encodes CASSLDRGLGDGYTF. The variable domain in full, completed from reference TRBV5-4 and TRBJ1-2, reads ETGVTQSPTHLIKTRGQQVTLRCSSQSGHNTVSWYQQALGQGPQFIFQYYREEENGRGNFPPRFSGLQFPNYSSELNVNALELDDSALYLCASSLDRGLGDGYTFGSGTRLTVV.

The chain uses TRBV7-9 and TRBJ1-2; TRBD1 might be the D (6 bases). In germline, CDR1 is SEHNR, CDR2 FQNEAQ (reference sequence). Deletions cut 5 bases from V and 8 bases from J, with 21 bases between. The CDR3 runs 15 residues. DNA of the CDR3: TGTGCCAGCAGCACCCCTACGCCACAGGGTCAGGGCTACACCTTC. Protein: CASSTPTPQGQGYTF.

The rearrangement joins TRBV20-1 to TRBJ1-2; 7 bases align to TRBD1. The germline V gene has CDR1 DFQATT and CDR2 SNEGSKA (reference sequence). Trimming took 6 bases from V and 10 from J; bases not matched to a gene: 11. The CDR3 spans 12 residues. The CDR3 reads CSAPSGTDYYTF. The CDR3 DNA is TGCAGTGCGCCGTCCGGGACAGACTACTACACCTTC.

This clonotype was seen a few times. This chain connects TRBV7-9 to TRBJ2-7; D not resolved. Germline V gives CDR1 SEHNR, CDR2 FQNEAQ (reference sequence). This CDR3 contains 15 residues. Trimming shortened V by 1 base and J by 1 base, and 11 bases separated the two germline ends. The CDR3 region is CASSLGVKGSYEQYF. CDR3 nucleotide sequence: TGTGCCAGCAGCTTAGGGGTCAAGGGTTCCTACGAGCAGTACTTC.

This clonotype was observed a handful of times. The CDR3 reads CASSFASGSGETQYF. Written as DNA, the CDR3 is TGCGCCAGCAGCTTTGCCAGCGGGAGTGGAGAGACCCAGTACTTC. V usage is TRBV5-1 and J usage is TRBJ2-5; TRBD2 aligns across 8 bases. The CDR3 consists of 15 residues. CDR1 is SGHRS, CDR2 YFSETQ, per germline. Trimming removed 2 bases from V and 4 bases from J; junction bases left unmatched: 7.

This clonotype was detected only a few times. The rearrangement links TRBV6-1 to TRBJ1-1; maybe TRBD1 (6 bases). CDR3 length: 14 amino acids. Germline V gene lookup returns CDR1 MNHNS and CDR2 SASEGT. The V gene lost 6 bases and the J gene lost 6 bases, with 17 bases spanning the gap. The CDR3 DNA is TGTGCCAGCAGCATAGACAGGAGAGGGGCTGAAGCTTTCTTT. It specifies CASSIDRRGAEAFF.

There are many counts of this clonotype. V is TRBV15 and J is TRBJ2-7, with D hard to call. This CDR3 spans 15 amino acids. Trimming stripped 0 bases from V and 0 bases from J, with 9 bases between. The V gene's germline CDR1 is LNHNV and CDR2 YYDKDF (reference sequence). This chain's CDR3 is CATSRELSVSYEQYF. The CDR3 nucleotides read TGTGCCACCAGCAGAGAATTGTCGGTCTCCTACGAGCAGTACTTC. Filled out from reference TRBV15 and TRBJ2-7, the complete variable domain reads DAMVIQNPRYQVTQFGKPVTLSCSQTLNHNVMYWYQQKSSQAPKLLFHYYDKDFNNEADTPDNFQSRRPNTSFCFLDIRSPGLGDTAMYLCATSRELSVSYEQYFGPGTRLTVT.

The chain links TRBV20-1 to TRBJ1-1; a possible D gene is TRBD1 (5 bases). This CDR3 is built from 15 residues. CDR1 DFQATT and CDR2 SNEGSKA come from the germline V gene (reference sequence). V lost 6 bases, J lost 0 bases, and 17 bases lay in between. DNA for the CDR3: TGCAGTGCCCCGTCGGGGGGGGACTTGAACACTGAAGCTTTCTTT. This translates into CSAPSGGDLNTEAFF.

In its sample, this clonotype was seen many times. The chain combines TRBV10-3 with TRBJ2-7; TRBD2 aligns across 7 bases. CDR3 size: 13 residues. Germline assignment: CDR1 ENHRY and CDR2 SYGVKD. J lost 7 bases, V lost 10 bases, and 13 bases had no gene match. The CDR3 here is CATGASGPGEQYF. The CDR3 DNA follows: TGTGCCACCGGGGCTAGCGGACCCGGGGAGCAGTACTTC.

To note about this clonotype: A much larger clone sits a single nucleotide away, making a read error possible. The chain is built from TRBV20-1 and TRBJ2-7, with D maybe TRBD2 (5 bases). CDR1 and CDR2 from the germline V gene are DFQATT and SNEGSKA (reference sequence). The CDR3 covers 12 residues. Here the CDR3 reads CSKRGRDYEQYF. The CDR3 DNA reads as TGCAGCAAACGGGGTAGGGACTACGAGCAGTACTTC.

This clonotype was observed many times. This chain joins TRBV15 and TRBJ1-5; TRBD1 might be the D (6 bases). Trimming removed 0 bases from V and 6 bases from J, with 18 bases in between. This CDR3 comprises 17 residues. The germline gives CDR1 LNHNV, CDR2 YYDKDF (reference sequence). CDR3: CATSRDALEGVFQPQHF. The CDR3 nucleotides are TGTGCCACCAGCAGAGATGCGTTGGAGGGGGTCTTTCAGCCCCAGCATTTT.

This clonotype was detected only a few times. The V call is TRBV9, the J call TRBJ2-7, with a tentative D call TRBD2 (6 bases). The V gene lost 0 bases and the J gene lost 3 bases, with 10 bases spanning the gap. Germline loops: CDR1 SGDLS, CDR2 YYNGEE. The CDR3 length is 14 residues. CDR3 nucleotides: TGTGCCAGCAGCGTAGCGGGAGACTACTACGAGCAGTACTTC. Translation gives CASSVAGDYYEQYF. Full variable domain (remainder filled in from reference TRBV9 and TRBJ2-7): DSGVTQTPKHLITATGQRVTLRCSPRSGDLSVYWYQQSLDQGLQFLIQYYNGEERAKGNILERFSAQQFPDLHSELNLSSLELGDSALYFCASSVAGDYYEQYFGPGTRLTVT.

There are a few counts of this clonotype. V is TRBV4-3 and J is TRBJ2-7, with D maybe TRBD1 (6 bases). V lost 0 bases and J lost 2, with 11 bases in between. In germline, CDR1 is LGHNA, CDR2 YSLEER. This CDR3 is built from 15 residues. CDR3: CASSQEWTAPYEQYF. Written as DNA, the CDR3 is TGCGCCAGCAGCCAAGAATGGACAGCCCCCTACGAGCAGTACTTC.

This clonotype has more than one count but fewer than ten. Germline and junction disagree at one end, which may indicate a read error. This rearrangement joins TRBV10-3 to TRBJ2-5; D unclear. Per the germline V gene, CDR1 is ENHRY and CDR2 is SYGVKD. The length of the CDR3 is 13 residues. The CDR3 bases are TGTGCCAGCAGTGACGAGTACCAAGAGACCCAGTACTTC. This gives the protein CASSDEYQETQYF.

The chain couples TRBV6-1 to TRBJ1-2; D is ambiguous. Germline V gene lookup returns CDR1 MNHNS and CDR2 SASEGT. The CDR3 covers 13 residues. The V end lost 11 bases, the J end lost 4 bases, and 17 bases lay between the germline ends. The CDR3 nucleotides read TGTGCCCTCCTCTGGGAGGGTATCTATGGCTACACCTTC. Encoded protein: CALLWEGIYGYTF.

Written as DNA, the CDR3 is TGTGCCAGCGCGGGGGCGTCGGCACCCCTCCACTTT. Its translation is CASAGASAPLHF. The rearrangement uses TRBV2 and TRBJ1-6; D is possibly TRBD1 (6 bases). V gave up 8 bases and J gave up 11 bases, with 13 bases separating them. Germline V lookup: CDR1 SNHLY, CDR2 FYNNEI. The CDR3 covers 12 residues.

Here the CDR3 reads CASSLGTSGGYNEQFF. CDR3 in DNA: TGTGCCAGCAGCTTAGGGACTAGCGGGGGTTACAATGAGCAGTTCTTC. V and J are TRBV11-2 and TRBJ2-7; 13 bases line up with TRBD2. The DNA end lines up better with TRBJ2-1; the J call may be wrong. The CDR3 sequence is 16 residues long. Germline CDR1 reads SGHAT; CDR2 reads FQNNGV.

This clonotype was observed at least ten times. The chain combines TRBV2 with TRBJ1-3, with a tentative D call TRBD1 (5 bases). Trimming shortened V by 10 bases and J by 10 bases, and 23 bases separated the two germline ends. Germline loops: CDR1 SNHLY, CDR2 FYNNEI. The CDR3 spans 14 residues. DNA of the CDR3: TGTGCCAAAGCAGCGGGGGACTCTAGCGGAACCATATATTTT. Translated, it gives CAKAAGDSSGTIYF.

This clonotype was seen only once. One junction end disagrees with the germline gene, perhaps due to a read error. The CDR3 sequence: CASSGGGGLEFLEQYF. CDR3 coding DNA: TGCGCCAGCAGCGGGGGCGGGGGGCTCGAGTTTCTCGAGCAGTACTTC. The chain is built from TRBV7-9 and TRBJ2-7; 8 bases fit TRBD2. The CDR3 sequence is 16 residues long. Germline V gene data show CDR1 as SEHNR and CDR2 as FQNEAQ (reference sequence).

This clonotype appeared a few times. The CDR3 is CSAREAGLYEQYF. CDR3 bases: TGCAGTGCTAGAGAGGCAGGGTTGTACGAGCAGTACTTC. The rearrangement joins TRBV20-1 to TRBJ2-7, with D maybe TRBD1 (5 bases). The V gene lost 0 bases and the J gene lost 4 bases, with 10 bases spanning the gap. Germline V CDR1 and CDR2: DFQATT, SNEGSKA (reference sequence). The CDR3 contains 13 residues.

The rearrangement uses TRBV10-3 and TRBJ1-1; 10 positions agree with TRBD1. CDR3 length: 13 amino acids. Unmatched junction bases numbered 0, after V lost 4 bases and J lost 4 bases. Germline CDR1 reads ENHRY; CDR2 reads SYGVKD. CDR3 nucleotides: TGTGCCATCAGTGGGGACAGGGGCACTGAAGCTTTCTTT. Translated, it gives CAISGDRGTEAFF.

DNA for the CDR3: TGTGCCAGTAGTAGTTTCGGGGGGTCGGAGCAGTTCTTC. Encoded protein: CASSSFGGSEQFF. This chain connects TRBV19 to TRBJ2-7, with 7 positions matching TRBD2. The DNA end is more similar to TRBJ2-1, so the J call may be wrong. CDR1 and CDR2 from the germline V gene are LNHDA and SQIVND (reference sequence). This CDR3 is 13 amino acids long.